This TCR beta chain was recorded in a study of immune evolution from preneoplasia to lung adenocarcinoma. Overall study: HLA loss of heterozygosity: around 6.5% AIS, over 12% MIA, approximately 31% ADC, none AAH. Whole-study results and caveats: KRAS-mutant nodules had the highest T cell clonality. Top clone frequencies peaked in normal lung, apparently declining through invasive adenocarcinoma.

Profiled with immunoSEQ multiplex PCR; TCRdb holds only in-frame clones, not every one. This sample carries roughly 2,200 clones, around 80% of them seen once, and the ten largest clones take 9.2%. Trimming took 5 bases from V and 3 from J, leaving 15 bases between them. CDR1 ENHRY and CDR2 SYGVKD come from the germline V gene. This CDR3 region has 15 residues. Macro-dissection enriched premalignant or tumor cells before nucleic acid extraction. In the case of this clone: As yet, its antigen is unknown.

The sequenced material came from FFPE minimally invasive lung adenocarcinoma tissue. The receptor's source is a person between 60 and 79 years old with lung adenocarcinoma. The V gene is TRBV10-3, the J gene TRBJ2-3; the D gene is possibly TRBD1 (6 bases). Here the CDR3 DNA reads TGTGCCATCAGTAAGGTTTTCCAGGGGACAGATACGCAGTATTTT. Its protein product is CAISKVFQGTDTQYF.